These 8 T cell receptor beta chains were sequenced from one sample in a study of monozygotic twins with inflammatory bowel disease. Following a re-call of the 5' RACE reads, TCRdb has one entry per CDR3 protein and lacks DNA. In total, the table holds more than 300,000 distinct CDR3 sequences. What was sequenced was blood. These receptors were taken from a human donor with ulcerative colitis or Crohn's disease, or a healthy co-twin of an affected twin (not recorded which).

This CDR3 is CASSLSNSNQPQHF. The gene calls are TRBV7-2 and TRBJ1-5. Per germline, CDR1 SGHTA and CDR2 FQGNSA. The length of the CDR3 is 14 residues.

V gene TRBV7-6 combines with J gene TRBJ2-1; TCRdb's D gene call, TRBD2, goes unchecked for lack of DNA. CDR1 and CDR2 from the germline V gene are SGHVS and FNYEAQ. The CDR3 is 17 residues long. The CDR3 loop reads CASSLASSGRDYNEQFF.

The chain uses TRBV30 and TRBJ1-6; TCRdb reports TRBD1, a call that lacks DNA to check it against. Germline CDR1 and CDR2: GTSNPN and SVGIG (reference sequence). This CDR3 spans 15 amino acids. The CDR3 sequence is CARTPGQGRNSPLHF.

The chain employs TRBV4-3 and TRBJ2-7; the D gene TCRdb calls, TRBD1, cannot be checked with no DNA. Germline CDR1 reads LGHNA; CDR2 reads YSLEER. The CDR3 length is 14 residues. The CDR3 sequence: CASSQGGGAYEQYF.

The gene calls are TRBV27 and TRBJ2-2. Germline CDR1 is MNHEY and CDR2 is SMNVEV (reference sequence). The CDR3 spans 14 residues. The CDR3 region is CASSFGLHTGELFF.

The V call is TRBV14, the J call TRBJ1-3. Germline CDR1 SGHDN, CDR2 FVKESK. The CDR3 length is 17 residues. The CDR3 sequence is CASSHLGETGSGNTIYF.

The CDR3 region is CASSLEAADGYTF. The chain carries TRBV7-9 and TRBJ1-2. Germline V gene data show CDR1 as SEHNR and CDR2 as FQNEAQ (reference sequence). The CDR3 length is 13 residues.

The chain couples TRBV6-2 or TRBV6-3 to TRBJ2-7; the D call from TCRdb, TRBD1, cannot be confirmed without DNA. This CDR3 comprises 17 residues. The V gene's germline CDR1 is MNHEY and CDR2 SVGEGT. The CDR3 protein is CASSRRQGTGPYYEQYF.